This is a list of T cell receptor beta chains from one sample in a study of blood T cell repertoires in COVID-19. This table comes from immunoSEQ multiplex PCR, and its TCRdb copy is limited to in-frame clones, with some not included. The table records about 92,000 clones, around 80% of them present only once. The sample comprised peripheral blood. The origin of the receptors is a man over 45 who had recovered from COVID-19. Both conserved end residues are part of each CDR3.

V,CDR3
TRBV27,CASMTGYNEQFF
TRBV1,CTSSQDRVLTADRAAYEQYF
TRBV4-1,CASSPNGGSGSEKLFF
TRBV3-1/TRBV3-2,CASNLQGADTQYF
TRBV4-1,CASSLDTNYEQYF
TRBV6-5,CASRSGTNFDEQFF
TRBV5-6,CASSQWGDGYTF
TRBV5-6,CASSLPGYNEQFF
TRBV28,CASSFRVFGSPLHF
TRBV11-3,CASSPDRGQTEAFF
TRBV18,CASSVTGDQPQHF
TRBV18,CASSLTGILATNEKLFF
TRBV3-1/TRBV3-2,CASSRGSYGYTF
TRBV3-1/TRBV3-2,CASSPLPGNGGYTF
TRBV5-1,CASSEEAATNEKLFF
TRBV7-9,CASSPDRGAYGYTF
TRBV3-1/TRBV3-2,CASSQDLSSGGAGKTQYF
TRBV5-1,CASSFLTTNEQFF
TRBV19,CASSIRNRGVDQPQHF
TRBV4-3,CASSQGSRGSSYNEQFF
TRBV7-9,CASSSWTGGNTIYF
TRBV7-9,CASTPTGGAGDEKLFF
TRBV6-1,CASSAAPSTDTQYF
TRBV5-6,CASHRGRLERGAFF
TRBV4-1,CASSQDPSASSYNEQFF
TRBV11-2,CASRRTAYEQYF
TRBV19,CASSMRSPNTGELFF
TRBV2,CASSVTSDRTDTQYF
TRBV27,CASSPLGSGRVVTQYF
TRBV24-1,CATDTESSYNSPLHF
TRBV2,CATQRGARNEQFF
TRBV27,CASSSQGAVKNSPLHF
TRBV7-6,CASSLPGQPTDTQYF
TRBV14,CASSTQGAGEQFF